These 9 T cell receptor beta chains originate from one sample sequenced in a study of blood T cells in healthy people across ages (dated by TCRdb to about 2015). Library preparation was by 5' RACE. Instrument used: Illumina HiSeq 2500. A second PCR of roughly 6 to 11 cycles was run with a J-beta primer mix and a sample-barcoded 5' primer. TCRdb's own reprocessing of the public reads used fastp at Q25 and MiXCR and kept productive beta chains. Rows are combined by CDR3 protein, so each entry shows the most common genes and DNA. In all, the sample holds under 950,000 distinct CDR3 sequences, and 22% of those were seen once. Together, the top ten hold roughly 22% of the sample. Source material: blood. These receptors were obtained from a man aged 70-80 years in good health.

V gene TRBV11-2 combines with J gene TRBJ1-2; 8 bases map to TRBD1. Germline values: CDR1 SGHAT, CDR2 FQNNGV. This CDR3 contains 15 residues. V was pared by 4 bases and J by 2 bases, with 6 bases of the junction left unmatched. CDR3 residues: CASSSAGTGNYGYTF. CDR3 coding DNA: TGTGCCAGCAGCTCCGCCGGGACAGGAAACTATGGCTACACCTTC.

The rearrangement links TRBV7-2 to TRBJ2-5; D not certain. The J call may be in error: the DNA end matches TRBJ2-1 better. The CDR3 is 13 amino acids. CDR1 is SGHTA and CDR2 is FQGNSA in the germline V gene. The CDR3 DNA sequence: TGTGCCAGCAGCTTAACCCAGCAGCATGAGCAGTTCTTC. The encoded protein is CASSLTQQHEQFF.

This clonotype came up a few times. The V and J genes are TRBV29-1 and TRBJ2-7; 8 nucleotides agree with TRBD1. The CDR3 is made up of 13 amino acids. Trimming at V came to 4 bases and at J to 7 bases, leaving 9 bases not matched to a gene. The V gene's germline CDR1 is SQVTM and CDR2 ANQGSEA. CDR3 region: CSVGTGSLGEQYV. The DNA of the CDR3 is TGCAGCGTTGGGACAGGGAGTCTAGGGGAGCAGTACGTC.

This clonotype was picked up a small number of times. In DNA, the CDR3 is TGCAGTGCCCCGGGACACTATACCAATGAGCAGTTCTTC. It yields the protein CSAPGHYTNEQFF. V is TRBV20-1 and J is TRBJ2-1, with D possibly being TRBD1 (6 bases). The V end lost 6 bases, the J end lost 6 bases, and 15 bases lay between the germline ends. The CDR3 spans 13 residues. The germline gives CDR1 DFQATT, CDR2 SNEGSKA (reference sequence).

The chain recombines TRBV11-2 with TRBJ1-5; D might be TRBD1 (5 bases). Trimming cost V 1 base and J 2 bases, with 12 bases left between them. CDR1 and CDR2 (germline): SGHAT, FQNNGV. The CDR3 is made up of 16 amino acids. The CDR3, as DNA: TGTGCCAGCAGCTTAGCCCGGGGGACCTGCAATCAGCCCCAGCATTTT. It specifies CASSLARGTCNQPQHF.

The CDR3 region is CASSQLGTRFSEQFF. The CDR3 coding sequence is TGCGCCAGCAGCCAACTCGGGACTAGATTTAGTGAGCAGTTCTTC. The chain links TRBV4-3 to TRBJ2-1, with TRBD2 identical over 8 bases. The CDR3 loop spans 15 amino acids. The J segment lost 9 bases and the V segment lost 2 bases, leaving 9 bases of the junction unmatched. Germline V gene lookup returns CDR1 LGHNA and CDR2 YSLEER.

This clonotype was recorded a few times. The chain recombines TRBV6-6 with TRBJ1-5, with D possibly being TRBD1 (6 bases). The V gene lost 6 bases and the J gene lost 11 bases, with 14 bases spanning the gap. The CDR3 sequence is 12 residues long. Germline values: CDR1 MNHNY, CDR2 SVGAGI (reference sequence). CDR3 sequence reads: CASSNQGRTQHF. In DNA, the CDR3 is TGTGCCAGCAGCAACCAGGGGCGGACCCAGCATTTT.

The rearrangement uses TRBV20-1 and TRBJ1-5, with unresolved D. The CDR3 is 15 residues long. Germline V lookup: CDR1 DFQATT, CDR2 SNEGSKA (reference sequence). Trimming left V 3 bases short and J 0 bases short, with 12 bases between. The CDR3 DNA sequence: TGCAGTGCTAGGCGGTCCCCTGATAGCAATCAGCCCCAGCATTTT. It codes for CSARRSPDSNQPQHF.

Details on this clonotype: Because the CDR3 is missing its conserved closing phenylalanine or tryptophan, this is likely a read error. J is TRBJ2-3 and V is TRBV20-1; no clear D. The CDR3 consists of 13 residues. Germline V gives CDR1 DFQATT, CDR2 SNEGSKA (reference sequence). V lost 2 bases and J lost 6, with 12 bases in between. The CDR3 DNA reads as TGCAGTGCTAGATGGCAGCTTGACGATACGCAGTATCTT. This gives the protein CSARWQLDDTQYL.